The 16 T cell receptor beta chains below were found in one sample sequenced in a study of T-cell memory formation after mild COVID-19. TCRdb re-called the 5' RACE reads through MiXCR, storing one row per CDR3 protein. Seen here are about 290,000 distinct CDR3 sequences, 15% to 20% observed once, and the top ten hold 22%. Sequencing was carried out using PBMCs or a T cell subset sorted from them (not recorded which). The receptors were gathered from a man aged 18 to 30 who had mild COVID-19 (a few samples of this study predate the infection). Cell type and time point are not known.

V gene TRBV21-1 combines with J gene TRBJ2-7; the table's TRBD1 call for D was not verified on the DNA. TRBV21-1 is a pseudogene locus. The CDR3 has 14 amino acids. This CDR3 reads CATGAGGTAYEQYV. CDR3 DNA sequence: TGTGCCACGGGGGCGGGGGGGACCGCCTACGAGCAGTACGTC.

The rearrangement uses TRBV7-3 and TRBJ2-3, with TRBD1 matching 7 bases. Germline V lookup: CDR1 SGHTA, CDR2 FQGTGA. The CDR3 is 15 residues long. V lost 3 bases and J lost 0; bases outside the gene matches: 3. As DNA, the CDR3 is TGTGCCAGCAGCTTGGACAGGAGCAGCACAGATACGCAGTATTTT. Amino acid sequence: CASSLDRSSTDTQYF.

There are a few counts of this clonotype. This chain uses TRBV18 with TRBJ1-2, with 8 nucleotides matching TRBD1. V lost 4 bases and J lost 4; bases outside the gene matches: 11. The CDR3 spans 16 residues. Germline V gene lookup returns CDR1 KGHSH and CDR2 LQKENI. The CDR3 spells CASSLSLGQGAYGYTF. The CDR3 coding sequence is TGTGCCAGCTCACTTTCCCTCGGACAGGGAGCCTATGGCTACACCTTC.

The chain employs TRBV7-2 and TRBJ1-5; D is possibly TRBD1 (5 bases). CDR3 size: 13 residues. Germline values: CDR1 SGHTA, CDR2 FQGNSA. The V and J ends lost 5 bases and 6 bases respectively, with 11 bases between them. CDR3 residues: CASSSQGGQPQHF. The CDR3 bases are TGTGCCAGCAGCAGTCAGGGTGGTCAGCCCCAGCATTTT.

This sequence joins TRBV30 and TRBJ2-2, with D unclear. Trimming took 0 bases from V and 4 from J, leaving 21 bases between them. In germline, CDR1 is GTSNPN, CDR2 SVGIG (reference sequence). The length of the CDR3 is 18 residues. Here the CDR3 reads CAWSVQSRINLGTGELFF. CDR3 nucleotides: TGTGCCTGGAGTGTACAGAGCAGAATAAACCTGGGCACCGGGGAGCTGTTTTTT.

Many counts were recorded for this clonotype. The J gene is TRBJ2-3, the V gene TRBV11-2; 8 bases are shared with TRBD1. CDR3 size: 13 residues. V trimming: 3 bases; J trimming: 5 bases; junction bases outside the gene matches: 1. In germline, CDR1 is SGHAT, CDR2 FQNNGV. The CDR3 DNA sequence: TGTGCCAGCAGCTTCACAGGGGGAGATACGCAGTATTTT. This gives the protein CASSFTGGDTQYF.

The chain carries TRBV12-3 or TRBV12-4 and TRBJ2-7; D possibly matches TRBD1 or TRBD2 (6 bases each). This CDR3 spans 14 amino acids. The ends were cut back, 2 bases at V and 5 bases at J, with 13 bases in the middle. The CDR3 sequence: CASSLSGRGHEQYV. The CDR3 DNA reads as TGTGCCAGCAGTTTATCGGGACGGGGGCACGAGCAGTACGTC.

The chain carries TRBV12-3 or TRBV12-4 and TRBJ1-4; 7 bases agree with TRBD1. The trim removed 4 bases at V and 5 bases at J, leaving 10 bases unmatched. This CDR3 comprises 16 residues. CDR3 sequence reads: CASSYRQGAVNEKLFF. The CDR3 coding sequence is TGTGCCAGCAGTTACAGACAGGGAGCGGTAAATGAAAAACTGTTTTTT.

J is TRBJ2-3 and V is TRBV5-1, with D unresolved. CDR3 length: 12 residues. V lost 10 bases and J 0 bases, leaving 9 bases between the germline ends. Germline lookup yields CDR1 SGHRS and CDR2 YFSETQ. CDR3 amino acids: CASLSSTDTQYF. The CDR3 DNA follows: TGCGCCTCCCTGTCGAGCACAGATACGCAGTATTTT.

There are many counts of this clonotype. The chain carries TRBV12-3 or TRBV12-4 and TRBJ1-2; D uncertain. Trimming removed 4 bases from V and 2 bases from J, with 14 bases in between. CDR3 length: 15 residues. The CDR3 sequence: CASSSRRGLNYGYTF. The CDR3, as DNA: TGTGCCAGCAGTTCACGCCGGGGTCTGAACTATGGCTACACCTTC.

A few counts support this clonotype. The rearrangement joins TRBV7-8 to TRBJ2-1; a weak D match, TRBD2 (7 bases). The CDR3 is 15 amino acids. V was trimmed by 3 bases and J by 8 bases, leaving 17 bases between them. Germline-derived CDR1 and CDR2 are SGHVS and FQNEAQ. CDR3 DNA: TGTGCCAGCAGCTTTATTGAGGGGGGGCCTTATGAGCAGTTCTTC. This encodes CASSFIEGGPYEQFF.

The rearrangement joins TRBV3-1 to TRBJ2-3, with 8 bases lining up with TRBD2. From germline, CDR1 is LGHDT and CDR2 YNNKEL (reference sequence). The CDR3 has 15 amino acids. V lost 3 bases and J lost 4; bases outside the gene matches: 6. The CDR3 DNA sequence: TGTGCCAGCAGCCAGACGGGGGGGATCGCAGATACGCAGTATTTT. It encodes CASSQTGGIADTQYF.

This clonotype was seen only a few times. This rearrangement joins TRBV11-3 to TRBJ2-6, with D unclear. This CDR3 is 16 amino acids long. The germline CDR1 and CDR2 sequences are SGHNT and YENEEA. Trimming pared 1 base from V and 4 bases from J, leaving 11 bases between. As DNA, the CDR3 is TGTGCCAGCAGCTTAGGCCCTCCGCGAGGGGCCAACGTCCTGACTTTC. Translation: CASSLGPPRGANVLTF.

At least ten counts were recorded for this clonotype. V gene TRBV24-1 combines with J gene TRBJ2-3; 12 bases match TRBD2. V was clipped by 6 bases and J by 4 bases; unmatched bases: 4. The germline V gene encodes CDR1 KGHDR and CDR2 SFDVKD. The CDR3 has 15 residues. The CDR3 coding sequence is TGTGCCACCAGTCCTGCTAGCGGGGGGGCAGATACGCAGTATTTT. Its translation is CATSPASGGADTQYF.

The V gene is TRBV19, the J gene TRBJ2-7; TRBD2 aligns across 8 bases. Germline V gives CDR1 LNHDA, CDR2 SQIVND (reference sequence). This CDR3 region has 15 residues. The junction had 5 bases not matched to a gene; V was cut back by 2 bases and J by 2 bases. This chain's CDR3 is CASSIFSGTTYEQYF. CDR3 nucleotide sequence: TGTGCCAGTAGTATATTTAGCGGGACTACCTACGAGCAGTACTTC.

This clonotype appeared a few times. J is TRBJ2-7 and V is TRBV27, with 8 positions matching TRBD2. The CDR3 covers 13 residues. Trimming took 8 bases from V and 2 from J; bases not matched to a gene: 5. The germline gives CDR1 MNHEY, CDR2 SMNVEV (reference sequence). In DNA form, the CDR3 reads TGTGCCAGCGGGCGGGGGGAAGCCTACGAGCAGTACTTC. Translation gives CASGRGEAYEQYF.